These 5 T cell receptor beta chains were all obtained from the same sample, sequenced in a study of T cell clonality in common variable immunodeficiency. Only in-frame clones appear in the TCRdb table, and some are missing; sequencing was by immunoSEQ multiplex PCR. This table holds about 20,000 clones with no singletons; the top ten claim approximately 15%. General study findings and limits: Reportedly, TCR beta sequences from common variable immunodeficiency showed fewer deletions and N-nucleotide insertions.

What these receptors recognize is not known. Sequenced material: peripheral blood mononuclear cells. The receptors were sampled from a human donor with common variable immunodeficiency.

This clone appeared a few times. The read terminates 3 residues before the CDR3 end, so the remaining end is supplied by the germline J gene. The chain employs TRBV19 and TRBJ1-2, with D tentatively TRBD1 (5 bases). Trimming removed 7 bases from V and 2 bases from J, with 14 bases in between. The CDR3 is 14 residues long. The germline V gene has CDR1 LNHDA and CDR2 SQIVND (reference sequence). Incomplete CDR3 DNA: TGTGCCAGTACCCCTGGCGGGGGGAACTATGGC. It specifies CASTPGGGNYG. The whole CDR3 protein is CASTPGGGNYGYTF.

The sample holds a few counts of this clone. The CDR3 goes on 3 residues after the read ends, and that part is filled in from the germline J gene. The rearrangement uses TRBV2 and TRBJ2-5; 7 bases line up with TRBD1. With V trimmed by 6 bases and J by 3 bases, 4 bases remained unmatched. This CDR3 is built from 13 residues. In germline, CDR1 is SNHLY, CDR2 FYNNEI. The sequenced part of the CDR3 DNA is TGTGCCAGCAGGGACAGGAGAAAAGAGACC. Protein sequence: CASRDRRKET. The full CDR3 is CASRDRRKETQYF.

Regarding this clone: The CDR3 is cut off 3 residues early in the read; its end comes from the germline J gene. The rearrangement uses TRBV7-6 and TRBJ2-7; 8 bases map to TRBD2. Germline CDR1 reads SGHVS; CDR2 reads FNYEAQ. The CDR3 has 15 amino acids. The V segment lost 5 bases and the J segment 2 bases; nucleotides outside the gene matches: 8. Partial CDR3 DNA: TGTGCCAGCAGCCCCTCCCCGACTAGCGCCTACGAG. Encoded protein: CASSPSPTSAYE. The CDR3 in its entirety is CASSPSPTSAYEQYF.

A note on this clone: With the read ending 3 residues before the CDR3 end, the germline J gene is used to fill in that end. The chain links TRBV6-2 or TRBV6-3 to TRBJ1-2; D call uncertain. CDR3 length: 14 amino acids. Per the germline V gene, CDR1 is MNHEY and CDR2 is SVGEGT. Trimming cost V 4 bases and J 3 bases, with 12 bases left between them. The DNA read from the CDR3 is TGTGCCAGCAGTTCAATCGGGTTGTACTATGGC. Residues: CASSSIGLYYG. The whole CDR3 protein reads CASSSIGLYYGYTF.

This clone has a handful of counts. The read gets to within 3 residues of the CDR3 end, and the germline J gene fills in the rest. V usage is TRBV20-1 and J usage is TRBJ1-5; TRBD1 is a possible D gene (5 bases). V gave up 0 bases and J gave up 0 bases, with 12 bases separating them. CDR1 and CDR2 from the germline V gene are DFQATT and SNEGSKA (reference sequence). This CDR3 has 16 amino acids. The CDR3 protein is CSARDPQGDSNQPQHF. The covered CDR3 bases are TGCAGTGCTAGAGATCCCCAGGGCGATAGCAATCAGCCC.